This T cell receptor beta chain came from a study of PD-L1 blockade in urothelial cancer. For the study at large: The number of prior chemotherapy regimens per patient was 0 to 3. Timepoints chosen for blood analysis were 3 weeks (second dose) and 6 weeks after treatment start.

Time point noted: peripheral blood 6 weeks after treatment start. Locally advanced or metastatic urothelial carcinoma affected all patients. V was cut by 2 bases and J by 4 bases, with 6 bases left in between. This CDR3 spans 13 amino acids. The germline gives CDR1 SNHLY, CDR2 FYNNEI. Every PCR was spiked with synthetic TCR analog templates. TCRdb's table, derived via immunoSEQ multiplex PCR, lists solely in-frame clones and lacks some. This sample has approximately 28,000 clones; 80% to 85% occur once, and the top ten carry around 3%. V gene TRBV2 combines with J gene TRBJ1-5, with D maybe TRBD1 (5 bases). The sequence came from an older man with urothelial cancer. This sample comprised PBMCs, obtained around atezolizumab (anti-PD-L1) treatment. The CDR3 spells CASSERGNQPQHF. CDR3 DNA: TGTGCCAGCAGTGAAAGGGGAAATCAGCCCCAGCATTTT.